A single sample gave rise to the 22 T cell receptor beta chains below, sequenced in a study of blood T cell repertoires in COVID-19 (dated by TCRdb to 2020 to 2022). Library construction relied on the immunoSEQ multiplex PCR assay. Sourced from immuneACCESS, this table was stored by TCRdb with only in-frame sequences that have V and J called. A share of the clones is absent; for the studies checked, an unresolved V gene accounts for under half, and the remainder has no known explanation. Within this sample are fewer than 350,000 clones, with around 90% of them counted one time only. Just under 9.5% of the sample rests with the top ten. Sequenced input: peripheral blood. The source of these receptors is a man aged 18 to 30 with active or convalescent COVID-19.

This clone turned up a few times. This rearrangement joins TRBV7-8 to TRBJ1-6; D unresolved. The CDR3 has 14 amino acids. The V gene lost 11 bases and the J gene lost 9 bases, with 20 bases spanning the gap. The germline CDR1 and CDR2 sequences are SGHVS and FQNEAQ. The CDR3 region is CAGSNYTLGSPLHF. In DNA form, the CDR3 reads TGTGCCGGATCCAACTACACATTGGGTTCACCCCTCCACTTT. The whole variable domain, filled in from reference TRBV7-8 and TRBJ1-6, reads GAGVSQSPRYKVAKRGQDVALRCDPISGHVSLFWYQQALGQGPEFLTYFQNEAQLDKSGLPSDRFFAERPEGSVSTLKIQRTQQEDSAVYLCAGSNYTLGSPLHFGNGTRLTVT.

This clone was seen a single time. This chain joins TRBV23-1 and TRBJ1-5; D remains unclear. TRBV23-1 is placed among ORFs of uncertain function. This CDR3 has 14 residues. With 6 bases removed from V and 6 bases from J, the gap between germline ends came to 15 bases. CDR3 nucleotides: TGCGCCAGCAGGACCCTAACAGAGTTTCAGCCCCAGCATTTT. Amino acids: CASRTLTEFQPQHF.

The chain employs TRBV19 and TRBJ2-1, with a tentative D call TRBD2 (6 bases). The CDR3 is 17 residues long. The ends were cut back, 1 base at V and 2 bases at J, with 15 bases in the middle. From germline, CDR1 is LNHDA and CDR2 SQIVND (reference sequence). The chain's CDR3 is CASSIAPPSAAYNEQFF. CDR3 nucleotide sequence: TGTGCCAGTAGTATAGCCCCCCCTAGCGCCGCCTACAATGAGCAGTTCTTC.

V usage is TRBV28 and J usage is TRBJ2-3, with D perhaps matching TRBD2 (5 bases). The CDR3 length is 12 residues. Looked up from germline, CDR1 is MDHEN and CDR2 is SYDVKM. V was cut by 7 bases and J by 4 bases, with 9 bases left in between. The CDR3: CASTSSPDTQYF. The CDR3 DNA reads as TGTGCCAGCACCTCTAGCCCAGATACGCAGTATTTT.

The chain couples TRBV5-1 to TRBJ1-2, with 12 bases lining up with TRBD1. V was pared by 4 bases and J by 2 bases, with 3 bases of the junction left unmatched. The CDR3 is 15 amino acids. CDR1 SGHRS and CDR2 YFSETQ come from the germline V gene. The CDR3 reads CASSPGQGANYGYTF. CDR3 bases: TGCGCCAGCAGCCCGGGACAGGGGGCAAACTATGGCTACACCTTC.

The chain recombines TRBV4-1 with TRBJ2-7; 9 bases are a match to TRBD1. From germline, CDR1 is MGHRA and CDR2 YSYEKL. The V and J ends lost 1 base and 3 bases, in that order; junction bases with no gene match: 7. The length of the CDR3 is 16 residues. This CDR3 is CASSQVSGTGFYEQYF. CDR3 in DNA: TGCGCCAGCAGCCAAGTATCCGGGACAGGGTTCTACGAGCAGTACTTC.

The chain links TRBV3-1 (or the pseudogene TRBV3-2) to TRBJ2-7, with a possible D match to TRBD2 (6 bases). CDR3 length: 16 residues. CDR1 LGHDT and CDR2 YNNKEL come from the germline V gene (reference sequence). V was trimmed by 1 base and J by 2 bases, leaving 15 bases between them. This chain's CDR3 is CASSQVEGEVPYEQYF. The DNA of the CDR3 is TGTGCCAGCAGCCAAGTAGAAGGGGAGGTCCCCTACGAGCAGTACTTC.

As regards this clone: Other DNA sequences in this sample translate to the same CDR3. V usage is TRBV5-6 and J usage is TRBJ1-3; tentatively, D is TRBD1 (5 bases). This CDR3 is built from 15 residues. The V gene lost 4 bases and the J gene lost 0 bases, with 11 bases spanning the gap. Germline lookup yields CDR1 SGHDT and CDR2 YYEEEE. The CDR3 DNA sequence: TGTGCCAGCAGCCCGGGGGGGTTCTCTGGAAACACCATATATTTT. The encoded protein is CASSPGGFSGNTIYF.

The chain uses TRBV4-1 and TRBJ1-1; TRBD1 aligns across 7 bases. The CDR3 totals 14 residues. The junction had 5 bases not matched to a gene; V was cut back by 0 bases and J by 7 bases. Looked up from germline, CDR1 is MGHRA and CDR2 is YSYEKL. CDR3 region: CASSQDVGGFEAFF. CDR3 sequence (DNA): TGCGCCAGCAGCCAAGATGTAGGGGGCTTTGAAGCTTTCTTT.

The chain uses TRBV14 and TRBJ1-2; 11 nucleotides match TRBD1. Germline trimming cut 4 bases from V and 5 bases from J; bases unmatched to any gene: 9. This CDR3 contains 16 residues. Germline V gene data show CDR1 as SGHDN and CDR2 as FVKESK. The CDR3 DNA reads as TGTGCCAGCAGCCCTACCGCCGGACAGGGGGCTTATGGCTACACCTTC. It specifies CASSPTAGQGAYGYTF.

The gene calls are TRBV6-6 and TRBJ1-3; maybe TRBD1 (6 bases). The CDR3 has 16 residues. The V gene's germline CDR1 is MNHNY and CDR2 SVGAGI (reference sequence). Between the trimmed V and J ends, which lost 0 bases and 1 base, there was a span of 10 bases. In nucleotides, the CDR3 is TGTGCCAGCAGTTACTCGACAGGTAGTTCTGGAAACACCATATATTTT. It codes for CASSYSTGSSGNTIYF.

The rearrangement links TRBV4-2 to TRBJ2-3; 7 nucleotides line up with TRBD2. Trimming at V came to 0 bases and at J to 6 bases, leaving 9 bases not matched to a gene. CDR3 length: 16 amino acids. CDR1 and CDR2 (germline): LGHNA, YNFKEQ. This CDR3 reads CASSQEGLSGADTQYF. The CDR3 nucleotides are TGTGCCAGCAGCCAAGAAGGGCTCAGCGGGGCGGATACGCAGTATTTT.

V is TRBV2 and J is TRBJ2-1, with TRBD2 identical over 7 bases. The CDR3 extends over 13 amino acids. Per the germline V gene, CDR1 is SNHLY and CDR2 is FYNNEI. The V segment lost 6 bases and the J segment 7 bases; nucleotides outside the gene matches: 6. The chain's CDR3 is CASSPSGKNEQFF. The CDR3 DNA sequence: TGTGCCAGCAGCCCCAGCGGGAAGAATGAGCAGTTCTTC. Full variable domain (outside the CDR3, taken from reference TRBV2 and TRBJ2-1): EPEVTQTPSHQVTQMGQEVILRCVPISNHLYFYWYRQILGQKVEFLVSFYNNEISEKSEIFDDQFSVERPDGSNFTLKIRSTKLEDSAMYFCASSPSGKNEQFFGPGTRLTVL.

The V and J genes are TRBV6-5 and TRBJ2-1, with D possibly being TRBD2 (6 bases). Germline assignment: CDR1 MNHEY and CDR2 SVGAGI. The CDR3 runs to 11 residues. Between the trimmed V and J ends, which lost 6 bases and 14 bases, there was a span of 14 bases. The CDR3 nucleotides are TGTGCCAGCAGCGATAGACTAGAGGAGTTCTTC. This translates into CASSDRLEEFF.

J is TRBJ2-7 and V is TRBV7-8; tentatively, D is TRBD1 (5 bases). Germline loops: CDR1 SGHVS, CDR2 FQNEAQ. There are 13 residues in the CDR3. Trimming stripped 5 bases from V and 3 bases from J, with 11 bases between. CDR3 sequence: CASSVTVFYEQYF. The CDR3 nucleotides are TGTGCCAGCAGCGTGACAGTTTTCTACGAGCAGTACTTC.

The V call is TRBV21-1, the J call TRBJ2-5; no DNA check was done on the table's D call, TRBD2. TRBV21-1 is designated a pseudogene. The CDR3 runs 14 residues. The chain's CDR3 is CASSKAMGAETQYF. CDR3 nucleotides: TGTGCCAGCAGCAAAGCGATGGGAGCCGAGACCCAGTACTTC.

The chain recombines TRBV9 with TRBJ2-7; 8 nucleotides match TRBD1. This CDR3 has 13 residues. V was pared by 4 bases and J by 5 bases, with 5 bases of the junction left unmatched. Germline CDR1 is SGDLS and CDR2 is YYNGEE. CDR3 loop: CASSQGATHEQYF. CDR3 DNA: TGTGCCAGCAGCCAGGGGGCTACCCACGAGCAGTACTTC.

This clone was seen only a few times. V gene TRBV5-1 combines with J gene TRBJ1-3; perhaps TRBD1 as D (6 bases). This CDR3 is 18 amino acids long. CDR1 and CDR2 (germline): SGHRS, YFSETQ. Trimming stripped 2 bases from V and 0 bases from J, with 18 bases between. The CDR3 DNA is TGCGCCAGCAGCTTATATAAAATAACAGGGAGCTCTGGAAACACCATATATTTT. This translates into CASSLYKITGSSGNTIYF.

The chain uses TRBV27 and TRBJ1-2; TRBD1 aligns across 11 bases. The V segment lost 4 bases and the J segment 3 bases; nucleotides outside the gene matches: 7. The CDR3 length is 16 residues. Germline CDR1 reads MNHEY; CDR2 reads SMNVEV (reference sequence). In DNA, the CDR3 is TGTGCCAGCAGTTCCCCCGGGACAGGGGGATACTATGGCTACACCTTC. This sequence encodes CASSSPGTGGYYGYTF.

V is TRBV7-3 and J is TRBJ2-3; 12 positions match TRBD2. V shed 4 bases, J shed 2 bases, and the junction held 7 bases outside the gene matches. The CDR3 covers 17 residues. Germline assignment: CDR1 SGHTA and CDR2 FQGTGA. The CDR3 here is CASSSRLAGVNTDTQYF. The CDR3 DNA is TGTGCCAGCAGCTCCCGACTAGCGGGGGTTAACACAGATACGCAGTATTTT. The full variable domain, with the rest looked up from reference TRBV7-3 and TRBJ2-3, is GAGVSQTPSNKVTEKGKYVELRCDPISGHTALYWYRQSLGQGPEFLIYFQGTGAADDSGLPNDRFFAVRPEGSVSTLKIQRTERGDSAVYLCASSSRLAGVNTDTQYFGPGTRLTVL.

This clone was seen just once. Other DNA sequences within the sample encode an identical CDR3. The V and J genes are TRBV5-1 and TRBJ2-7; D is perhaps TRBD2 (5 bases). The CDR3 extends over 13 amino acids. V lost 0 bases and J lost 4, with 8 bases in between. Germline V gene lookup returns CDR1 SGHRS and CDR2 YFSETQ. CDR3 coding DNA: TGCGCCAGCAGCTTGGCAGGACTTTACGAGCAGTACTTC. Translation gives CASSLAGLYEQYF.

This rearrangement joins TRBV11-3 to TRBJ2-1; the match to TRBD2 covers 11 bases. The V gene's germline CDR1 is SGHNT and CDR2 YENEEA. This CDR3 comprises 16 residues. V shed 4 bases and J 10 bases; nucleotides not matched to a gene: 12. CDR3: CASSYTLAGGPGEQFF. CDR3 DNA: TGTGCCAGCAGCTACACCTTAGCGGGGGGGCCGGGAGAGCAGTTCTTC.